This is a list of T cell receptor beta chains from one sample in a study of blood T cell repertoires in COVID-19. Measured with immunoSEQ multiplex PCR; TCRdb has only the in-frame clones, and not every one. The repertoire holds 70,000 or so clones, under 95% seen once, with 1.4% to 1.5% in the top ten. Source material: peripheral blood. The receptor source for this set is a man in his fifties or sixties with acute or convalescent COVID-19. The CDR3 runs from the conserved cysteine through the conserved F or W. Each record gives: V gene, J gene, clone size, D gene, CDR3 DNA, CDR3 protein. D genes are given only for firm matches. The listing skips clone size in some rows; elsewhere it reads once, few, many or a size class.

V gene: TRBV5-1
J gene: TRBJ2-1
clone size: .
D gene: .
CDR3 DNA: TGCGCCAGCAGCTTGGACGGGGGGCGGGAGCCGAATAATGAGCAGTTCTTC
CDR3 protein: CASSLDGGREPNNEQFF

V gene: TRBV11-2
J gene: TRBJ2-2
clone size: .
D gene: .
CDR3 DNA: TGTGCCAGCAGCTTGACCTTCGCCCTGGGGGGGCGATTAGGCGGGGAGCTGTTTTTT
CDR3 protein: CASSLTFALGGRLGGELFF

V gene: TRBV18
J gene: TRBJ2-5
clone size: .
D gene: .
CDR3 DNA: TGTGCCAGCTCACCACGACGGACTCAAGAGACCCAGTACTTC
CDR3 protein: CASSPRRTQETQYF

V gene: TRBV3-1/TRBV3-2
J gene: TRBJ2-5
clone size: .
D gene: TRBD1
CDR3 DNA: TGTGCCAGCCGGGGCCCGGGACAGCTCCAAGAGACCCAGTACTTC
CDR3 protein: CASRGPGQLQETQYF

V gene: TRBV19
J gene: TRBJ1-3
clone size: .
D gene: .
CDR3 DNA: TGTGCCAGTAGTAACACCATTGGAAACACCATATATTTT
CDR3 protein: CASSNTIGNTIYF

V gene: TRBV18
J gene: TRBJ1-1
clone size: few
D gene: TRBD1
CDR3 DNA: TGTGCCAGCTCGGGGACAGGGATGAACACTGAAGCTTTCTTT
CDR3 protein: CASSGTGMNTEAFF

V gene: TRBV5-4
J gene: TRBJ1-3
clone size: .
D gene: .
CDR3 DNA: TGTGCCAGCAGCTACCAGGGGACCGGCACCATATATTTT
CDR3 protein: CASSYQGTGTIYF

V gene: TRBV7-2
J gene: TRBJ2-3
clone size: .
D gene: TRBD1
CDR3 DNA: TGTGCCAGCAGCTTAGGCGTGACAGGGAATACGCAGTATTTT
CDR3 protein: CASSLGVTGNTQYF

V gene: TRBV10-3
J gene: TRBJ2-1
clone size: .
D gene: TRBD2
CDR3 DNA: TGTGCCATCAGTGTGACGGGAGGAATTAATGAGCAGTTCTTC
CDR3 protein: CAISVTGGINEQFF

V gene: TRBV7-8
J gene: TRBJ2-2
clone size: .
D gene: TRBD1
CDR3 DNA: TGTGCCAGCAGCGTAACAGGGGGCCCCGGGGAGCTGTTTTTT
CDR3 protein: CASSVTGGPGELFF

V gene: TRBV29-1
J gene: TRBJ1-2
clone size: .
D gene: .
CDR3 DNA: TGCAGCGTTGAACGCGACTATGGCTACACCTTC
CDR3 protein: CSVERDYGYTF

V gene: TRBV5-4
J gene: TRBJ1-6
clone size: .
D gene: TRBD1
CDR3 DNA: TGTGCCAGCAGCTTGCAGGGGGTGTATTCACCCCTCCACTTT
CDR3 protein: CASSLQGVYSPLHF

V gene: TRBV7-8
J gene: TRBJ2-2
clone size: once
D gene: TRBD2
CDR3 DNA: TGTGCCAGCAGCTTATCTAGCGGGGGTTTCGGGGAGCTGTTTTTT
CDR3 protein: CASSLSSGGFGELFF

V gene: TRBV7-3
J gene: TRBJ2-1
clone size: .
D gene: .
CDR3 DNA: TGTGCCAGCAGCTTATCTTTCGATGAGCAGTTCTTC
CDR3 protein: CASSLSFDEQFF